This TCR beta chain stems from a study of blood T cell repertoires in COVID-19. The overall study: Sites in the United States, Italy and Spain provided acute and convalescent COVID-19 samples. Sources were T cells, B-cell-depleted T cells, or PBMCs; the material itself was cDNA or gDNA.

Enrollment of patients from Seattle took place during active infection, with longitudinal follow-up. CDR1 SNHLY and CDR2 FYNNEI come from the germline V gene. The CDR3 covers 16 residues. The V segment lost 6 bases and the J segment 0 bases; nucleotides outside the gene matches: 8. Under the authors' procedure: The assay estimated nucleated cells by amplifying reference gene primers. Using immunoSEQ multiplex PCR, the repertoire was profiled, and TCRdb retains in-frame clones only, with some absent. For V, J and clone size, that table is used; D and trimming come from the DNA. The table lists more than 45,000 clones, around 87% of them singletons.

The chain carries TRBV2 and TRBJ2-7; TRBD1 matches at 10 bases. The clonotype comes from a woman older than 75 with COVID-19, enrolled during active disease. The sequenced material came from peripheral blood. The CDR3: CASRKTRTGGSYEQYF. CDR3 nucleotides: TGTGCCAGCAGGAAGACTAGGACAGGGGGCTCCTACGAGCAGTACTTC.